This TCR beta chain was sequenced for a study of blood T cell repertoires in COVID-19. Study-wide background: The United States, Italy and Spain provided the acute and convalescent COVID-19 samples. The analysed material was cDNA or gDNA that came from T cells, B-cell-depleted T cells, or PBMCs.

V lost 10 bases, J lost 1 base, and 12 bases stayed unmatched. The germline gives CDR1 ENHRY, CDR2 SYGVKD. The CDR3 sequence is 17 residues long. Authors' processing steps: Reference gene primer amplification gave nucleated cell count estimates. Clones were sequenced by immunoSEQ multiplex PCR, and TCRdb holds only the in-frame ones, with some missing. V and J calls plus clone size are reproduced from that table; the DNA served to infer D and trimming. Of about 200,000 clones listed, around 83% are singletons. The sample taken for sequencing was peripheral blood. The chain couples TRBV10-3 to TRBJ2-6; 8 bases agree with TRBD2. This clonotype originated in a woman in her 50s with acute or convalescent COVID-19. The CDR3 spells CATRSGIPPSGANVLTF. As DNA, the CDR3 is TGTGCCACCCGTAGCGGGATCCCCCCATCTGGGGCCAACGTCCTGACTTTC.